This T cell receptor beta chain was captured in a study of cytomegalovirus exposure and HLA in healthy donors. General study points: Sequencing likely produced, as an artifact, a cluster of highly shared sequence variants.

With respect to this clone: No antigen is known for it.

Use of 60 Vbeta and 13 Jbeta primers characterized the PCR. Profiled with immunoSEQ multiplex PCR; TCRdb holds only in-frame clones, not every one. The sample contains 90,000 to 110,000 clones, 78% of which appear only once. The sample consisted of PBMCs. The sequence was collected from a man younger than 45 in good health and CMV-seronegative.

CDR3 bases: TGTGCCAGCAGCTCCTACAGGGACCCGGACGAGCAGTACTTC. It yields the protein CASSSYRDPDEQYF. The chain recombines TRBV21-1 with TRBJ2-7; TRBD1 was called by the table and not checked on the DNA. TRBV21-1 constitutes a pseudogene. The length of the CDR3 is 14 residues.